These 27 T cell receptor beta chains were all obtained from the same sample, sequenced in a study of Graves' ophthalmopathy and Graves' hyperthyroidism. The sequenced template was RNA, covering the TCR beta CDR3 region. A first-round RT-PCR used HTBI primers, followed by a second-round multiplex PCR. TCRdb reprocessed the multiplex PCR reads via MiXCR and lists one record per CDR3 protein. The table has roughly 160,000 distinct CDR3 sequences, under 40% seen once; the top ten hold roughly 5.8%. The sequencing sample was made of peripheral blood. Receptors were obtained from a woman between 40 and 50 years old with Graves' ophthalmopathy.

Ten or more counts support this clonotype. The gene calls are TRBV20-1 and TRBJ2-7, with 11 positions matching TRBD2. The CDR3 runs to 18 residues. CDR1 is DFQATT and CDR2 is SNEGSKA in the germline V gene (reference sequence). V lost 6 bases, J lost 2 bases, and 18 bases stayed unmatched. For the CDR3, the DNA is TGCAGTGCCCAGCCAGGGAGGGATAGCGGGAGGGCCCCCTACGAGCAGTACTTC. Translated: CSAQPGRDSGRAPYEQYF.

This clonotype was recorded many times. The chain links TRBV18 to TRBJ2-1, with 8 nucleotides matching TRBD1. CDR3 length: 15 residues. The J segment lost 1 base and the V segment lost 3 bases, leaving 2 bases of the junction unmatched. The germline gives CDR1 KGHSH, CDR2 LQKENI. In nucleotides, the CDR3 is TGTGCCAGCTCACCCGGGACAGGATCCTACAATGAGCAGTTCTTC. Protein: CASSPGTGSYNEQFF.

The chain combines TRBV28 with TRBJ2-5; TRBD1 might be the D (5 bases). The CDR3 is made up of 14 amino acids. Per germline, CDR1 MDHEN and CDR2 SYDVKM. Trimming took off 5 bases at V and 1 base at J, with 11 bases between the two ends. The CDR3 nucleotides read TGTGCCAGCAGTACACGACAGTTCCAAGAGACCCAGTACTTC. It codes for CASSTRQFQETQYF. The complete variable domain, with remaining parts taken from reference TRBV28 and TRBJ2-5, reads DVKVTQSSRYLVKRTGEKVFLECVQDMDHENMFWYRQDPGLGLRLIYFSYDVKMKEKGDIPEGYSVSREKKERFSLILESASTNQTSMYLCASSTRQFQETQYFGPGTRLLVL.

The chain is built from TRBV2 and TRBJ1-2; 7 positions agree with TRBD1. After removal of 8 bases from V and 1 base from J, the junction contained 4 bases not matched to a gene. CDR3 size: 13 residues. The germline CDR1 and CDR2 sequences are SNHLY and FYNNEI. The CDR3 here is CASGDSLNYGYTF. CDR3 nucleotides: TGTGCCAGCGGGGACAGCCTTAACTATGGCTACACCTTC.

This clonotype appeared many times. The chain has TRBV29-1 and TRBJ1-1; no clear D gene. This CDR3 is 11 amino acids long. Trimming stripped 3 bases from V and 4 bases from J, with 6 bases between. CDR1 and CDR2 from the germline V gene are SQVTM and ANQGSEA. The CDR3 coding sequence is TGCAGCGTTGATAGGATCACTGAAGCTTTCTTT. Translated: CSVDRITEAFF.

In its sample, this clonotype was seen many times. The chain recombines TRBV2 with TRBJ2-5; no reliable D call. V shed 6 bases and J shed 3 bases, with 8 bases lying between them. The CDR3 contains 12 residues. Germline V CDR1 and CDR2: SNHLY, FYNNEI. In DNA form, the CDR3 reads TGTGCCAGCAGCCTGTCAAAAGAGACCCAGTACTTC. Translating gives CASSLSKETQYF.

The gene calls are TRBV19 and TRBJ1-2, with 7 nucleotides matching TRBD1. V lost 5 bases to trimming and J lost 4 bases; unmatched junction nucleotides: 7. Per germline, CDR1 LNHDA and CDR2 SQIVND (reference sequence). The CDR3 extends over 14 amino acids. The CDR3 loop reads CASSRDSSGYGYTF. In DNA, the CDR3 is TGTGCCAGTAGTCGGGACAGCTCGGGCTATGGCTACACCTTC.

The chain uses TRBV15 and TRBJ2-7, with D unresolved. The germline V gene encodes CDR1 LNHNV and CDR2 YYDKDF (reference sequence). This CDR3 is built from 12 residues. V was clipped by 4 bases and J by 2 bases, with 6 bases between them. The CDR3 DNA sequence: TGTGCCACCAGCAAAATGGCCTACGAGCAGTACTTC. The encoded protein is CATSKMAYEQYF.

This chain links TRBV12-3 or TRBV12-4 with TRBJ2-7; a possible D gene is TRBD1 (6 bases). The CDR3 extends over 16 amino acids. V was shortened by 5 bases and J by 5 bases, with 22 bases between the two germline ends. The CDR3 protein is CASSPQGTALPHEQYF. In DNA form, the CDR3 reads TGTGCCAGCAGTCCCCAGGGGACGGCTCTCCCCCACGAGCAGTACTTC.

Ten or more counts support this clonotype. The gene calls are TRBV14 and TRBJ1-2, with 8 bases identical to TRBD1. The CDR3 is 15 residues long. V lost 1 base, J lost 5 bases, and 6 bases stayed unmatched. CDR1 and CDR2 from the germline V gene are SGHDN and FVKESK. DNA for the CDR3: TGTGCCAGCAGCCAAGTGGGACAGGAGGAATATGGCTACACCTTC. Translating gives CASSQVGQEEYGYTF. Full variable domain (rest looked up from reference TRBV14 and TRBJ1-2): EAGVTQFPSHSVIEKGQTVTLRCDPISGHDNLYWYRRVMGKEIKFLLHFVKESKQDESGMPNNRFLAERTGGTYSTLKVQPAELEDSGVYFCASSQVGQEEYGYTFGSGTRLTVV.

This clonotype occurred many times. The chain joins TRBV7-9 to TRBJ1-2; no firm D call. Germline values: CDR1 SEHNR, CDR2 FQNEAQ (reference sequence). The CDR3 totals 15 residues. V was trimmed by 4 bases and J by 6 bases, leaving 18 bases between them. The CDR3 protein is CASSSQLIRQNGYTF. Written as DNA, the CDR3 is TGTGCCAGCAGCTCACAACTAATCCGGCAAAATGGCTACACCTTC.

Ten or more counts support this clonotype. The gene calls are TRBV11-2 and TRBJ2-3, with D hard to call. Looked up from germline, CDR1 is SGHAT and CDR2 is FQNNGV. V lost 5 bases, J lost 2 bases, and 20 bases lay in between. This CDR3 has 17 amino acids. The CDR3 nucleotides are TGTGCCAGCAGCCCCGCGCGTTTCGAAACGTACACAGATACGCAGTATTTT. The encoded protein is CASSPARFETYTDTQYF.

In its sample, this clonotype was seen many times. The genes are TRBV15 and TRBJ1-3; 7 nucleotides match TRBD1. V lost 0 bases and J lost 3; bases outside the gene matches: 5. This CDR3 is 16 amino acids long. Germline-derived CDR1 and CDR2 are LNHNV and YYDKDF (reference sequence). The CDR3 here is CATSRDYDRDGNTIYF. In nucleotides, the CDR3 is TGTGCCACCAGCAGAGATTACGACAGGGATGGAAACACCATATATTTT.

This clonotype was picked up many times. The rearrangement links TRBV6-5 to TRBJ1-5; no firm D call. Between the trimmed V and J ends, which lost 6 bases and 3 bases, there was a span of 6 bases. The length of the CDR3 is 12 residues. Germline CDR1 MNHEY, CDR2 SVGAGI. The CDR3 nucleotides read TGTGCCAGCAGCTCCCACAATCAGCCCCAGCATTTT. It codes for CASSSHNQPQHF.

The genes are TRBV28 and TRBJ1-3; D is unclear. CDR3 length: 15 amino acids. Germline V CDR1 and CDR2: MDHEN, SYDVKM. The V end lost 3 bases, the J end lost 0 bases, and 9 bases lay between the germline ends. In DNA form, the CDR3 reads TGTGCCAGCAGTTTTAGAGACATCTCTGGAAACACCATATATTTT. As protein: CASSFRDISGNTIYF.

This clonotype was seen repeatedly, ten times or more. The rearrangement uses TRBV2 and TRBJ2-5; perhaps TRBD1 as D (6 bases). This CDR3 spans 14 amino acids. Between the trimmed V and J ends, which lost 6 bases and 5 bases, there was a span of 16 bases. CDR1 SNHLY and CDR2 FYNNEI come from the germline V gene. Written as DNA, the CDR3 is TGTGCCAGCAGCGGCACAGGGTCTGGCGAGACCCAGTACTTC. The encoded protein is CASSGTGSGETQYF.

The rearrangement uses TRBV20-1 and TRBJ2-7, with a possible D match to TRBD1 (6 bases). V dropped 6 bases and J dropped 6 bases, with 18 bases sitting between them. The CDR3 extends over 13 amino acids. Germline lookup yields CDR1 DFQATT and CDR2 SNEGSKA (reference sequence). CDR3 sequence reads: CSALIHRDGEQYF. For the CDR3, the DNA is TGCAGTGCCCTTATTCACAGGGATGGCGAGCAGTACTTC.

This clonotype was picked up many times. The chain is built from TRBV29-1 and TRBJ2-7, with 7 positions matching TRBD1. CDR1 SQVTM and CDR2 ANQGSEA come from the germline V gene. V lost 8 bases, J lost 3 bases, and 7 bases stayed unmatched. This CDR3 has 12 amino acids. For the CDR3, the DNA is TGCAGCTTCTTGGGACAGAACTACGAGCAGTACTTC. Protein: CSFLGQNYEQYF.

This clonotype has at least ten counts. The V and J genes are TRBV7-2 and TRBJ2-2; D tentatively fits TRBD1 or TRBD2 (5 bases each). CDR3 length: 15 residues. V was cut by 2 bases and J by 1 base, with 8 bases left in between. Germline values: CDR1 SGHTA, CDR2 FQGNSA. CDR3 in DNA: TGTGCCAGCAGCTTATGGGGACGGAACACCGGGGAGCTGTTTTTT. As protein: CASSLWGRNTGELFF.

The chain joins TRBV7-2 to TRBJ1-2, with D maybe TRBD1 (6 bases). Germline lookup yields CDR1 SGHTA and CDR2 FQGNSA. CDR3 length: 15 amino acids. The ends were cut back, 5 bases at V and 4 bases at J, with 17 bases in the middle. The CDR3 DNA sequence: TGTGCCAGCAGCCTCTCAGGACAGAACGTCTATGGCTACACCTTC. Encoded protein: CASSLSGQNVYGYTF.

This clonotype was seen a few times. J is TRBJ2-5 and V is TRBV12-3 or TRBV12-4, with no clear D. Trimming cost V 1 base and J 2 bases, with 11 bases left between them. The CDR3 runs 15 residues. The CDR3 region is CASSLGEGSQETQYF. The CDR3 nucleotides are TGTGCCAGCAGTTTAGGGGAAGGGTCTCAAGAGACCCAGTACTTC.

The J gene is TRBJ1-1, the V gene TRBV6-2 or TRBV6-3, with D possibly matching TRBD1 (5 bases). Trimming left V 3 bases short and J 5 bases short, with 16 bases between. Germline V gene data show CDR1 as MNHEY and CDR2 as SVGEGT. The CDR3 extends over 15 amino acids. CDR3 sequence (DNA): TGTGCCAGCAGTTATGGGGCGGGGCGCAAGACTGAAGCTTTCTTT. Its translation: CASSYGAGRKTEAFF.

This clonotype was observed at least ten times. This chain uses TRBV20-1 with TRBJ2-7; TRBD2 matches at 9 bases. The germline gives CDR1 DFQATT, CDR2 SNEGSKA (reference sequence). This CDR3 has 14 residues. V lost 3 bases, J lost 5 bases, and 8 bases stayed unmatched. The CDR3: CSASGAGGGDEQYF. The CDR3 nucleotides read TGCAGTGCTAGTGGAGCGGGAGGAGGGGACGAGCAGTACTTC.

This clonotype was observed many times. V usage is TRBV19 and J usage is TRBJ1-6; D not certain. This CDR3 region has 13 residues. Germline values: CDR1 LNHDA, CDR2 SQIVND (reference sequence). V was pared by 2 bases and J by 8 bases, with 7 bases between. The CDR3 DNA follows: TGTGCCAGTAGTATAAAGGTAGATTCACCCCTCCACTTT. As protein: CASSIKVDSPLHF.

This clonotype was found many times. V is TRBV6-1 and J is TRBJ1-5; 10 nucleotides line up with TRBD1. Germline V gives CDR1 MNHNS, CDR2 SASEGT. CDR3 length: 16 residues. J lost 3 bases, V lost 4 bases, and 6 bases had no gene match. The CDR3 region has the DNA TGTGCCAGCAGTGCCTGGACAGGGGGTTACAATCAGCCCCAGCATTTT. Amino acid sequence: CASSAWTGGYNQPQHF.

This clonotype appeared many times. The gene calls are TRBV12-3 or TRBV12-4 and TRBJ1-2, with a possible D match to TRBD1 (5 bases). The CDR3 length is 14 residues. The V gene lost 3 bases and the J gene lost 7 bases, with 15 bases spanning the gap. The chain's CDR3 is CASSFFARESGYTF. The CDR3, as DNA: TGTGCCAGCAGTTTTTTTGCCAGGGAGTCTGGCTACACCTTC.

The chain is built from TRBV28 and TRBJ2-7, with D uncertain. Per the germline V gene, CDR1 is MDHEN and CDR2 is SYDVKM. Deletions cut 5 bases from V and 1 base from J, with 12 bases between. The CDR3 has 14 amino acids. CDR3 DNA: TGTGCCAGCAGTCCCCCAATATCATCCTACGAGCAGTACTTC. This sequence encodes CASSPPISSYEQYF.